This T cell receptor beta chain was recorded in a study of cytomegalovirus exposure and HLA in healthy donors. Findings and caveats of the study: The study put some 150 TCR beta chains on its list as cytomegalovirus-associated. Analysis was performed later, and it showed HLA-associated TCR beta chains to be more clonally expanded than equally common others.

Turning to this clone: The antigen remains undetermined.

Germline assignment: CDR1 SGHTA and CDR2 FQGNSA. CDR3 length equals 14 residues. With 1 base clipped from V and 3 bases from J, the junction kept 1 base outside the gene matches. The PCR employed 60 Vbeta primers together with 13 Jbeta primers. TCRdb keeps only in-frame clones here, not all; method: immunoSEQ multiplex PCR. The data contain over 85,000 clones, over 60% of them singletons. J is TRBJ2-3 and V is TRBV7-2; 7 positions agree with TRBD2. The clonotype was recovered from a male donor in good health and CMV-seropositive. Sequenced input: PBMCs. The CDR3 nucleotides are TGTGCCAGCAGCTTAGAACTAGCGACAGATACGCAGTATTTT. Protein: CASSLELATDTQYF.